This TCR beta chain was captured by sequencing in a study of blood T cell repertoires in COVID-19. Across the study: The origin of the acute and convalescent COVID-19 samples was the United States, Italy and Spain. PBMCs, B-cell-depleted T cells, or T cells were the source of the cDNA or gDNA that made up the material.

Per the germline V gene, CDR1 is SGHRS and CDR2 is YFSETQ. Trimming took off 3 bases at V and 6 bases at J, with 16 bases between the two ends. This CDR3 is built from 14 residues. Per the authors' pipeline: Reference gene primer amplification gave nucleated cell count estimates. This table comes from immunoSEQ multiplex PCR, and its TCRdb copy is limited to in-frame clones, with some not included. The DNA was the basis for D and trimming; V, J and clone size are from that table. This sample has roughly 26,000 clones; roughly 66% occur once, and the top ten carry 7.3%. The chain couples TRBV5-1 to TRBJ2-7; D possibly corresponds to TRBD1 (6 bases). Specimen: peripheral blood. This TCR derives from a man aged 55 to 70 with active or convalescent COVID-19. The CDR3 sequence: CASSWGLRGGEQYF. The CDR3 DNA follows: TGCGCCAGCAGCTGGGGGCTCAGGGGTGGCGAGCAGTACTTC.